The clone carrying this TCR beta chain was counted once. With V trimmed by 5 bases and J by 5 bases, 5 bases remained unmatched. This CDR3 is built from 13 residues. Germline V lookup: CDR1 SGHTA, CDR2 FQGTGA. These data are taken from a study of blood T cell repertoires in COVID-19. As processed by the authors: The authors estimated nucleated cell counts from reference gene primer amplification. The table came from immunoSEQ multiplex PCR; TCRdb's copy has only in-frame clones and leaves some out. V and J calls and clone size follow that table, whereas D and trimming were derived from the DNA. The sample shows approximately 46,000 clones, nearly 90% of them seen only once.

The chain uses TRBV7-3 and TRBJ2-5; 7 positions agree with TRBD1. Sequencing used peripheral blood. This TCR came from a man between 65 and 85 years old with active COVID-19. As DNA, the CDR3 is TGTGCCAGCAGCCGACAGGGTGACGAGACCCAGTACTTC. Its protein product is CASSRQGDETQYF.